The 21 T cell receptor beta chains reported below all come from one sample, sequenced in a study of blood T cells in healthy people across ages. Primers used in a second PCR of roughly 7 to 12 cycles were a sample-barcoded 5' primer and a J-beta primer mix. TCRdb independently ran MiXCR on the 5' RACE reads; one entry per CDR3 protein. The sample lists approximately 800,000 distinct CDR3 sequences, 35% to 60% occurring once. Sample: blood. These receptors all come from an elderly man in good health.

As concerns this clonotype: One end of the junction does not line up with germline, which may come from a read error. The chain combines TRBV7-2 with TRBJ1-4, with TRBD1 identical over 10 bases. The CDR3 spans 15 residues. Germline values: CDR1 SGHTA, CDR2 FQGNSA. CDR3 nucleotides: TGTGCCAGTAGCTCTGGGACAGGGGCTAATGAAAAACTGTTTTTT. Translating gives CASSSGTGANEKLFF. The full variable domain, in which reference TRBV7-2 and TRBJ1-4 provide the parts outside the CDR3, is GAGVSQSPSNKVTEKGKDVELRCDPISGHTALYWYRQSLGQGLEFLIYFQGNSAPDKSGLPSDRFSAERTGGSVSTLTIQRTQQEDSAVYLCASSSGTGANEKLFFGSGTQLSVL.

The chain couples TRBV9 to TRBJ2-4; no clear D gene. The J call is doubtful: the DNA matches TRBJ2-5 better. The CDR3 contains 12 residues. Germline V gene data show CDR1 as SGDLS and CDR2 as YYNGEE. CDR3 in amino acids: CASSGVQETQYF. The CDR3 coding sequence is TGTGCCAGCAGCGGGGTCCAAGAGACCCAGTACTTC.

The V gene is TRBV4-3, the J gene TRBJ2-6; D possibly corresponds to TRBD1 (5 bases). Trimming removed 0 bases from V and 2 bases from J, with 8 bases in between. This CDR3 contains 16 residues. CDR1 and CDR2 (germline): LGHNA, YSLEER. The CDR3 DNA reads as TGCGCCAGCAGCCAAGATCAAGGGGCTGGGGCCAACGTCCTGACTTTC. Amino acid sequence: CASSQDQGAGANVLTF.

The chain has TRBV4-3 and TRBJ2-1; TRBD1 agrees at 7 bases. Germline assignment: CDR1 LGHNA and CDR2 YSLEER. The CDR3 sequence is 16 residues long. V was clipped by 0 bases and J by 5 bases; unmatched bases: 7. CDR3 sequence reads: CASSQDLWDRNNEQFF. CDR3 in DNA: TGCGCCAGCAGCCAAGATCTATGGGACAGAAACAATGAGCAGTTCTTC.

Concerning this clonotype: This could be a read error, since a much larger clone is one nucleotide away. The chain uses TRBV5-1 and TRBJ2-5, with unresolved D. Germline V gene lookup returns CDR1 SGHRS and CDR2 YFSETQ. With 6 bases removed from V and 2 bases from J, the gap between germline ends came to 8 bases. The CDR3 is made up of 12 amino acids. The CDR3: CASILTQETQYF. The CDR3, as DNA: TGCGCCAGCATCTTAACTCAAGAGACCCAGTACTTC.

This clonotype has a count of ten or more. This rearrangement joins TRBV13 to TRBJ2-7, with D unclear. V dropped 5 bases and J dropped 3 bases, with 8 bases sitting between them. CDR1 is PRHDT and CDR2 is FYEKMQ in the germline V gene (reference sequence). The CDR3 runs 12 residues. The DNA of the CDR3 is TGTGCCAGCAGCGCGGACGGCTACGAGCAGTACTTC. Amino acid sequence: CASSADGYEQYF.

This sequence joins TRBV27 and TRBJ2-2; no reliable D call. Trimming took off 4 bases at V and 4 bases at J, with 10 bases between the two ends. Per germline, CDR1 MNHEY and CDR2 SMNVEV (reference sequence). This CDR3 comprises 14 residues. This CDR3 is CASSSGPGTGELFF. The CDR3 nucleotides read TGTGCCAGCAGTTCCGGGCCGGGCACCGGGGAGCTGTTTTTT.

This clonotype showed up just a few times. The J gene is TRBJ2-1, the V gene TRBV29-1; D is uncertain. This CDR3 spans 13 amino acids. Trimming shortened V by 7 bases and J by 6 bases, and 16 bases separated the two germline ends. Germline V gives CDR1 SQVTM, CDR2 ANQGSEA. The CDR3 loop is CSGATGLGNEQFF. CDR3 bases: TGCAGCGGAGCTACGGGTCTGGGCAATGAGCAGTTCTTC.

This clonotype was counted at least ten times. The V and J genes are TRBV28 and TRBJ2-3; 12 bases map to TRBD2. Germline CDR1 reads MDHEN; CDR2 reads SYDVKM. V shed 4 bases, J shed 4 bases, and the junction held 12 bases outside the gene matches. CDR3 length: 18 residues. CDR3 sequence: CASSSSLRLAGDSDTQYF. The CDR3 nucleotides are TGTGCCAGCAGTTCCTCACTTCGACTAGCGGGAGACTCAGATACGCAGTATTTT. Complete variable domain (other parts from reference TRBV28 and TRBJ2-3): DVKVTQSSRYLVKRTGEKVFLECVQDMDHENMFWYRQDPGLGLRLIYFSYDVKMKEKGDIPEGYSVSREKKERFSLILESASTNQTSMYLCASSSSLRLAGDSDTQYFGPGTRLTVL.

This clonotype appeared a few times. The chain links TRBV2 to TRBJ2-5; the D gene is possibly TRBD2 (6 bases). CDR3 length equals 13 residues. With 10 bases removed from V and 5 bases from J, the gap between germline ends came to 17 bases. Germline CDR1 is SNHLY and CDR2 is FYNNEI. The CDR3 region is CANQRASEETQYF. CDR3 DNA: TGTGCCAACCAGCGGGCTAGCGAGGAGACCCAGTACTTC.

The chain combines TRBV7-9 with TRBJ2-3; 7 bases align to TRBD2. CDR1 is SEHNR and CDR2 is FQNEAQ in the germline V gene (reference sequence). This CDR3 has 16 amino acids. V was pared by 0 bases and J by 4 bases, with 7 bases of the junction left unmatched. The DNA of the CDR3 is TGTGCCAGCAGCTTAGCTGTGGGAGGGCTGGCAGATACGCAGTATTTT. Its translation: CASSLAVGGLADTQYF. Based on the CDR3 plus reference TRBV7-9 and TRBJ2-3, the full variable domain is DTGVSQNPRHKITKRGQNVTFRCDPISEHNRLYWYRQTLGQGPEFLTYFQNEAQLEKSRLLSDRFSAERPKGSFSTLEIQRTEQGDSAMYLCASSLAVGGLADTQYFGPGTRLTVL.

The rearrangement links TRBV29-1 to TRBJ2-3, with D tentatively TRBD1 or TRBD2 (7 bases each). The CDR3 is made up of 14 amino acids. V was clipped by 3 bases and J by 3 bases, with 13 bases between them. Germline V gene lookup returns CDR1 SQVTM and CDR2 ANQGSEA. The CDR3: CSVETGRGTDTQYF. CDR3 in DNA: TGCAGCGTTGAGACAGGGCGGGGGACAGATACGCAGTATTTT.

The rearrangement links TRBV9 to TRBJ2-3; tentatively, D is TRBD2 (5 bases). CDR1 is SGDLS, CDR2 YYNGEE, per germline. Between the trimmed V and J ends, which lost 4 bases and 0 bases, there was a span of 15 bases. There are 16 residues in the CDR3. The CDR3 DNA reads TGTGCCAGCAGCCCTCGACTAAACCCTAGCACAGATACGCAGTATTTT. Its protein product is CASSPRLNPSTDTQYF.

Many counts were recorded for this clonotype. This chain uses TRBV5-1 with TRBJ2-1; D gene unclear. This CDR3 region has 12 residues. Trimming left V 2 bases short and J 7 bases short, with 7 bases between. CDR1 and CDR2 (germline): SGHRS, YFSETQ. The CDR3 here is CASSLPQNEQFF. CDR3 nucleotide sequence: TGCGCCAGCAGCTTACCCCAGAATGAGCAGTTCTTC.

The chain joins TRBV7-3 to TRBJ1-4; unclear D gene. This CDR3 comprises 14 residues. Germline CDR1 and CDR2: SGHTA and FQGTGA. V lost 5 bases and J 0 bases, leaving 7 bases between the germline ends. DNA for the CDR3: TGTGCCAGCAGCCCCAGTGCAACTAATGAAAAACTGTTTTTT. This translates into CASSPSATNEKLFF.

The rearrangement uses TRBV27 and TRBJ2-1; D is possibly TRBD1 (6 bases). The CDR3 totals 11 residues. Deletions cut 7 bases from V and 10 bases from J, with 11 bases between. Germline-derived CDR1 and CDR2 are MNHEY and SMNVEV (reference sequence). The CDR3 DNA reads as TGTGCCAGCACCCGAGACAGGGAGCAGTTCTTC. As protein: CASTRDREQFF.

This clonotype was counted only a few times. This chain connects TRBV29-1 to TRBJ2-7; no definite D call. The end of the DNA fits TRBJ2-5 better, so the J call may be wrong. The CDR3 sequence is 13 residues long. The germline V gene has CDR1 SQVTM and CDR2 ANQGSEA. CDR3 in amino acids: CSVGIGEAETQYF. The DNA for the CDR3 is TGCAGCGTTGGTATTGGAGAAGCAGAGACCCAGTACTTC.

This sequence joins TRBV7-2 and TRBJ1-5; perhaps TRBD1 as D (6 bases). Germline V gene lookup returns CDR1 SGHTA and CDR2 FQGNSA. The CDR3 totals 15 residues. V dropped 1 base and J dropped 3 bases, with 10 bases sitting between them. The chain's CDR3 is CASSLVGDNNQPQHF. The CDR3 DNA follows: TGTGCCAGCAGCTTAGTTGGGGACAACAATCAGCCCCAGCATTTT. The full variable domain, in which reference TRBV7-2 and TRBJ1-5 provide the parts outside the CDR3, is GAGVSQSPSNKVTEKGKDVELRCDPISGHTALYWYRQSLGQGLEFLIYFQGNSAPDKSGLPSDRFSAERTGGSVSTLTIQRTQQEDSAVYLCASSLVGDNNQPQHFGDGTRLSIL.

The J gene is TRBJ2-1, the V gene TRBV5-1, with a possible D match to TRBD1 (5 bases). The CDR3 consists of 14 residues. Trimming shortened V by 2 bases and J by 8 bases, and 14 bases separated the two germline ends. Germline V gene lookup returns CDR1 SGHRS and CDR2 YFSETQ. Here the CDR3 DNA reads TGCGCCAGCAGCTTAGCTCCCCTAGGGGATGAGCAGTTCTTC. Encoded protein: CASSLAPLGDEQFF.

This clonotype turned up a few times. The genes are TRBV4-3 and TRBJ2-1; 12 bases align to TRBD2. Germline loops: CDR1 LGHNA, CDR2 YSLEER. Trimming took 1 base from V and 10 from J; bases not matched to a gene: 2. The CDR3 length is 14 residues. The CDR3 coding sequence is TGCGCCAGCAGCCAAGTCACTAGCGGGAGGGAGCAGTTCTTC. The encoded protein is CASSQVTSGREQFF.

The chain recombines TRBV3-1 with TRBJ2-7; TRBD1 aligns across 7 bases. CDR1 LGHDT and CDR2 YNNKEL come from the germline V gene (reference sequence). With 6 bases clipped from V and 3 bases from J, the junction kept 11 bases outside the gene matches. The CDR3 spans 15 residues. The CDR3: CASRKGQDDFYEQYF. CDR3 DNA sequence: TGTGCCAGCAGAAAAGGACAGGACGACTTCTACGAGCAGTACTTC.